This T cell receptor (beta chain) was recovered during a study of control samples from healthy donors and cancer patients. V gave up 3 bases and J gave up 5 bases, with 13 bases separating them. CDR1 and CDR2 (germline): MNHEY, SMNVEV (reference sequence). The CDR3 has 14 amino acids. Profiling relied on immunoSEQ multiplex PCR, and the TCRdb table lists in-frame clones only, not all of them. Of roughly 130,000 clones in the sample, under 95% were seen once. J is TRBJ1-1 and V is TRBV27, with D possibly being TRBD1 (6 bases). The sample taken for sequencing was PBMCs. The receptor was derived from a man in his fifties with head and neck cancer. CDR3 protein: CASSLGGLSTEAFF. For the CDR3, the DNA is TGTGCCAGCAGTTTGGGGGGGCTGTCGACTGAAGCTTTCTTT.